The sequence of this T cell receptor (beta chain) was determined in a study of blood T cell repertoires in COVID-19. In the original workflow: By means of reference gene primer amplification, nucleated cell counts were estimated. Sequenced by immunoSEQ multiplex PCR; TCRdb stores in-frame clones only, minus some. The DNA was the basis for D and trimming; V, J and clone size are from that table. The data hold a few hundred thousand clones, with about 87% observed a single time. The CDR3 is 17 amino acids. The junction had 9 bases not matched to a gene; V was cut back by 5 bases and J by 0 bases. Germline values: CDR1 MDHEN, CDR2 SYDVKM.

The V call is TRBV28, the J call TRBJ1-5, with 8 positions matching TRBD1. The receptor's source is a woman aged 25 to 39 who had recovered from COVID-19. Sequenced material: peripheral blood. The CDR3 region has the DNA TGTGCCAGCAGTCAGGGGACAGGAATACATAGCAATCAGCCCCAGCATTTT. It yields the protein CASSQGTGIHSNQPQHF.